The source of this TCR beta chain is a study of T cell responses to AZD1222 COVID-19 vaccine. Profiling relied on immunoSEQ multiplex PCR, and the TCRdb table lists in-frame clones only, not all of them. The sample carries 150,000 to 200,000 clones, about 87% recorded once. There are 15 residues in the CDR3. V dropped 0 bases and J dropped 7 bases, with 13 bases sitting between them. CDR1 is LGHNA and CDR2 is YSLEER in the germline V gene. There are a few counts of this clone. What it binds is unknown. Overall study findings and caveats: Repertoires were sampled only after the peak T cell response. The study found vaccine-associated CD4 TCRs spanning spike, dominant at 160-218 and 743-854. Among spike-specific TCRs, nearly half reportedly target unmutated variant regions. Possibly, clonal diversity was underestimated; donors were largely white British and included more females.

The specimen was peripheral blood, collected 28 days after the second dose of the MenACWY control vaccine. The clonotype was recovered from an adult who received the MenACWY meningococcal vaccine as a control. The chain carries TRBV4-3 and TRBJ1-5; tentative D call: TRBD1 (5 bases). The CDR3 bases are TGCGCCAGCAGCCAAGAGGGGGGGAAAAGCCAGCCCCAGCATTTT. Translated: CASSQEGGKSQPQHF.